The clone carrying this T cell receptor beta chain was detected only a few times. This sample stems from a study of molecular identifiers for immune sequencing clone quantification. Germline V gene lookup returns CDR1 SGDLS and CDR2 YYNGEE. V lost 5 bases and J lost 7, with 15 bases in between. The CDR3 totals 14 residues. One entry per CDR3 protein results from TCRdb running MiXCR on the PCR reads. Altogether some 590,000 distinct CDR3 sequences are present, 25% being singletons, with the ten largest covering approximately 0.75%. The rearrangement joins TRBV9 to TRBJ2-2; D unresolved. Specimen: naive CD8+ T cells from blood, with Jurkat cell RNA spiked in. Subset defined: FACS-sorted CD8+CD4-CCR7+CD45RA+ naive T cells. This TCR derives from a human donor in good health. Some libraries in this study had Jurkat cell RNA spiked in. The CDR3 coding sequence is TGTGCCAGCAGTGGATGGTGGGCGGACGGGGAGCTGTTTTTT. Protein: CASSGWWADGELFF.